One T cell receptor beta chain is described in this entry. The antigen is undetermined. TCRdb's copy holds only in-frame clones and misses some; the assay was immunoSEQ multiplex PCR. The profile covers about 86,000 clones, with 88% appearing a single time and about 0.27% taken by the ten largest. The germline V gene encodes CDR1 MDHEN and CDR2 SYDVKM. The CDR3 contains 12 residues. V was pared by 3 bases and J by 7 bases, with 9 bases between. These data belong to a study of graft-versus-host responses after intestinal transplantation. Background on the study: The recipients all started with anti-thymocyte globulin induction and then took tacrolimus and steroids for around 3 years.

Material: unstimulated CD4+ T cells sorted from spleen or lymph node cells, obtained before transplant. This TCR was recovered from a human donor who was the organ donor for an intestinal transplant. The rearrangement joins TRBV28 to TRBJ1-2; unclear D gene. The chain's CDR3 is CASSLAGSGYTF. The CDR3 bases are TGTGCCAGCAGTTTGGCCGGGAGTGGCTACACCTTC.